This paragraph covers one T cell receptor beta chain sequence. Its antigen is currently unknown. The data were taken from a study of T cell responses to AZD1222 COVID-19 vaccine. Study conclusions and caveats: Donors in the cohort were predominantly white British and more often female, and clonal diversity was possibly underestimated. There were repertoire samples only from the period after the peak T cell response. AZD1222 recipients seropositive at baseline numbered only six. Regions 160-218 and 743-854 dominated among vaccine-associated CD4 TCRs spanning spike.

Assay used: immunoSEQ multiplex PCR; TCRdb lists only in-frame clones, some missing. The table includes fewer than 200,000 clones, approximately 92% detected once. Germline lookup yields CDR1 MGHRA and CDR2 YSYEKL. CDR3 length equals 14 residues. The V and J ends lost 0 bases and 6 bases, in that order; junction bases with no gene match: 4. The TCR originated in an adult in good health. The specimen comprised peripheral blood, sampled on day 0 of AZD1222 vaccination. The V and J genes are TRBV4-1 and TRBJ1-2; 7 bases line up with TRBD1. For the CDR3, the DNA is TGCGCCAGCAGCCAAGATCACAGGGGTAATGGCTACACCTTC. Translating it yields CASSQDHRGNGYTF.